The clone carrying this TCR beta chain was seen just once. Its antigen is as yet unknown. CDR3 length: 17 amino acids. In germline, CDR1 is SGHTS, CDR2 YDEGEE. The J segment lost 1 base and the V segment lost 3 bases, leaving 9 bases of the junction unmatched. The data were obtained in a study of lymphopenia after photon versus proton radiotherapy. Assay: immunoSEQ multiplex PCR; the TCRdb copy retains only in-frame clones and omits some. The sample consists of tens of thousands of clones, roughly 91% of them appearing once. Study results and caveats: Under photons, naive T cells and diversity fell while effector/memory populations rose.

Sequences were derived from peripheral blood, sampled from a patient treated with proton-based radiotherapy. The clonotype comes from a man older than 75 with esophageal cancer. The genes are TRBV5-8 and TRBJ1-5, with 8 bases aligning to TRBD1. Here the CDR3 DNA reads TGTGCCAGCAGCTCCGGACAGGGAAGTGGCAGCAATCAGCCCCAGCATTTT. Its translation: CASSSGQGSGSNQPQHF.